This T cell receptor (beta chain) was retrieved from a study of graft-versus-host responses after intestinal transplantation. Points from the study as a whole: Declining HvG levels early post-transplant were linked to peak circulating GvH clone levels. Detection of GvH clones occurred in recipient marrow, and some had their first appearance in ileum or blood.

Using immunoSEQ multiplex PCR, the repertoire was profiled, and TCRdb retains in-frame clones only, with some absent. This table holds around 100,000 clones, just under 95% found once. About this clone itself: Its antigen remains unidentified.

The receptor was derived from a human donor who was the organ donor for an intestinal transplant. The specimen comprised unstimulated CD8+ T cells sorted from spleen or lymph node cells, sampled before transplant.

CDR3 nucleotides: TGTGCCAGCAGTCTCGCCGTCGCAACTAATGAAAAACTGTTTTTT. Translation: CASSLAVATNEKLFF. The chain carries TRBV6-5 and TRBJ1-4; D not certain. The germline gives CDR1 MNHEY, CDR2 SVGAGI. The V end lost 5 bases, the J end lost 0 bases, and 10 bases lay between the germline ends. This CDR3 is built from 15 residues.